The 21 T cell receptor beta chains reported below all come from one sample, sequenced in a study of siplizumab effects on memory and regulatory T cells. Profiling relied on immunoSEQ multiplex PCR, and the TCRdb table lists in-frame clones only, not all of them. The table shows approximately 94,000 clones, with roughly 96% occurring only once. Sequenced sample: naive CD4+ T cells sorted from blood. The receptors here all came from a human donor in good health.

In the case of this clone: The same CDR3 arises from other DNA sequences in this sample as well. J is TRBJ2-3 and V is TRBV7-3; perhaps D is TRBD1 or TRBD2 (5 bases each). The CDR3 runs 15 residues. Germline loops: CDR1 SGHTA, CDR2 FQGTGA. Trimming removed 0 bases from V and 0 bases from J, with 7 bases in between. The CDR3: CASSLTRDSTDTQYF. For the CDR3, the DNA is TGTGCCAGCAGCTTAACACGGGACAGCACAGATACGCAGTATTTT.

Here the CDR3 reads CASARGEQETQYF. The CDR3 bases are TGTGCCAGCGCGCGGGGGGAACAAGAGACCCAGTACTTC. V is TRBV6-6 and J is TRBJ2-5; 8 bases map to TRBD2. The CDR3 is 13 amino acids. Germline CDR1 reads MNHNY; CDR2 reads SVGAGI (reference sequence). The J segment lost 2 bases and the V segment lost 8 bases, leaving 4 bases of the junction unmatched.

The genes are TRBV5-1 and TRBJ2-2, with TRBD2 matching over 12 bases. V lost 3 bases and J lost 7; bases outside the gene matches: 4. Germline CDR1 SGHRS, CDR2 YFSETQ. The CDR3 loop spans 15 amino acids. DNA for the CDR3: TGCGCCAGCAGCTACCTAGCGGGGGGGCACGGGGAGCTGTTTTTT. Protein: CASSYLAGGHGELFF.

This clone turned up a few times. The rearrangement links TRBV9 to TRBJ1-1, with D unresolved. The V gene lost 0 bases and the J gene lost 4 bases, with 7 bases spanning the gap. Germline V gene lookup returns CDR1 SGDLS and CDR2 YYNGEE. The length of the CDR3 is 13 residues. The CDR3 DNA is TGTGCCAGCAGCGTAGAGTGGAGCACTGAAGCTTTCTTT. It encodes CASSVEWSTEAFF.

The chain couples TRBV7-3 to TRBJ2-1; tentative D call: TRBD1 (6 bases). The CDR3 consists of 16 residues. V gave up 2 bases and J gave up 8 bases, with 19 bases separating them. From germline, CDR1 is SGHTA and CDR2 FQGTGA. This CDR3 reads CASSLSNPRGGHEQFF. As DNA, the CDR3 is TGTGCCAGCAGCTTATCCAACCCCAGGGGTGGCCATGAGCAGTTCTTC.

The J gene is TRBJ2-1, the V gene TRBV4-1; 11 bases match TRBD2. Germline CDR1 reads MGHRA; CDR2 reads YSYEKL. The CDR3 is made up of 17 amino acids. V lost 4 bases, J lost 5 bases, and 10 bases stayed unmatched. The CDR3 DNA follows: TGCGCCAGCAGCCGGGTCACCGGGACTAGCGGACACAATGAGCAGTTCTTC. Translation: CASSRVTGTSGHNEQFF.

CDR3 sequence (DNA): TGTGCCAGTAGTATTGTGGGGGGCGCTAACTATGGCTACACCTTC. It codes for CASSIVGGANYGYTF. The chain couples TRBV19 to TRBJ1-2; maybe TRBD1 (6 bases). The germline gives CDR1 LNHDA, CDR2 SQIVND (reference sequence). V dropped 3 bases and J dropped 0 bases, with 11 bases sitting between them. The CDR3 length is 15 residues.

The rearrangement links TRBV10-3 to TRBJ2-1, with 9 bases fitting TRBD1. This CDR3 has 13 residues. Losses at the gene ends were 7 bases for V and 7 bases for J; bases not matched to a gene: 5. Germline CDR1 and CDR2: ENHRY and SYGVKD. CDR3 bases: TGTGCCATCACGGGGGACAGGGTGAATGAGCAGTTCTTC. This codes for CAITGDRVNEQFF.

The rearrangement links TRBV6-4 to TRBJ1-6; 9 bases map to TRBD1. CDR1 and CDR2 from the germline V gene are MRHNA and SNTAGT. CDR3 length: 15 residues. Losses at the gene ends were 4 bases for V and 5 bases for J; bases not matched to a gene: 3. CDR3 DNA sequence: TGTGCCAGCAGTGGGACAGGGGCAGATAATTCACCCCTCCACTTT. Amino acid sequence: CASSGTGADNSPLHF.

The rearrangement joins TRBV28 to TRBJ1-5, with TRBD1 as a possible D gene (5 bases). This CDR3 is 14 amino acids long. The germline V gene has CDR1 MDHEN and CDR2 SYDVKM. Trimming took off 5 bases at V and 5 bases at J, with 13 bases between the two ends. The DNA of the CDR3 is TGTGCCAGCAGTGATGGGACCGCCCATCAGCCCCAGCATTTT. Encoded protein: CASSDGTAHQPQHF.

The chain carries TRBV7-9 and TRBJ1-1; no clear D. This CDR3 has 14 residues. V lost 5 bases, J lost 1 base, and 11 bases lay in between. The V gene's germline CDR1 is SEHNR and CDR2 FQNEAQ (reference sequence). The CDR3 nucleotides read TGTGCCAGCAGCACCCAAGCATCGAACACTGAAGCTTTCTTT. This sequence encodes CASSTQASNTEAFF.

The V gene is TRBV5-5, the J gene TRBJ2-1; D may correspond to TRBD1 or TRBD2 (5 bases each). Germline CDR1 SGHKS, CDR2 YYEKEE (reference sequence). The CDR3 length is 15 residues. V was pared by 1 base and J by 8 bases, with 16 bases between. The CDR3 reads CASSLPSGVRDEQFF. The CDR3 region has the DNA TGTGCCAGCAGCTTGCCCTCCGGGGTCAGGGATGAGCAGTTCTTC.

Only one count was recorded for this clone. V gene TRBV4-2 combines with J gene TRBJ1-1; possible D gene TRBD1, 5 bases. The CDR3 spans 16 residues. Per the germline V gene, CDR1 is LGHNA and CDR2 is YNFKEQ. V was trimmed by 4 bases and J by 1 base, leaving 16 bases between them. The CDR3: CASSPGDGRENTEAFF. In nucleotides, the CDR3 is TGTGCCAGCAGCCCGGGGGACGGGAGGGAGAACACTGAAGCTTTCTTT.

The chain recombines TRBV11-2 with TRBJ2-5; 8 positions agree with TRBD2. The CDR3 extends over 14 amino acids. Germline CDR1 SGHAT, CDR2 FQNNGV. J was trimmed by 4 bases and V by 6 bases; bases with no gene match: 7. The CDR3 is CASRISGVGETQYF. Here the CDR3 DNA reads TGTGCCAGCAGAATTAGCGGGGTGGGAGAGACCCAGTACTTC.

This clone was counted once. The chain couples TRBV9 to TRBJ2-7; D gene unclear. Germline CDR1 reads SGDLS; CDR2 reads YYNGEE. V lost 3 bases, J lost 5 bases, and 15 bases lay in between. The CDR3 is 14 residues long. CDR3 sequence (DNA): TGTGCCAGCAGCGCGCAACCCACCAGCGACGAGCAGTACTTC. Translating it yields CASSAQPTSDEQYF.

The CDR3 region is CASSEEEVGDNTGELFF. CDR3 DNA: TGTGCCAGCAGTGAAGAGGAGGTAGGGGATAACACCGGGGAGCTGTTTTTT. The rearrangement links TRBV6-1 to TRBJ2-2; D may match TRBD1 or TRBD2 (5 bases each). The germline gives CDR1 MNHNS, CDR2 SASEGT. There are 17 residues in the CDR3. The ends were cut back, 1 base at V and 2 bases at J, with 14 bases in the middle.

The chain has TRBV25-1 and TRBJ1-2; 9 nucleotides line up with TRBD1. Trimming cost V 5 bases and J 9 bases; bases outside gene matches: 10. Per the germline V gene, CDR1 is MGHDK and CDR2 is SYGVNS. This CDR3 is built from 14 residues. In DNA, the CDR3 is TGTGCCAGCAGTACGCCGGGACAGGGTTTTAGCTACACCTTC. Encoded protein: CASSTPGQGFSYTF.

This sequence joins TRBV29-1 and TRBJ2-2; a possible D gene is TRBD1 (6 bases). CDR1 SQVTM and CDR2 ANQGSEA come from the germline V gene. V dropped 4 bases and J dropped 2 bases, with 14 bases sitting between them. The CDR3 is 15 residues long. CDR3 nucleotide sequence: TGCAGCGTTGCTCTCGGACAGATCAACACCGGGGAGCTGTTTTTT. As protein: CSVALGQINTGELFF.

This chain joins TRBV2 and TRBJ2-7; 8 positions agree with TRBD1. CDR3 length: 14 amino acids. V lost 6 bases to trimming and J lost 6 bases; unmatched junction nucleotides: 10. Germline CDR1 SNHLY, CDR2 FYNNEI. As DNA, the CDR3 is TGTGCCAGCAGCTCGTCAGGGGGCCTTACCGAGCAGTACTTC. It is translated as CASSSSGGLTEQYF.

J is TRBJ1-2 and V is TRBV6-5; 7 bases are shared with TRBD1. The CDR3 is 13 residues long. Germline V CDR1 and CDR2: MNHEY, SVGAGI. J was trimmed by 11 bases and V by 7 bases; bases with no gene match: 13. DNA for the CDR3: TGTGCCAGCACCAAGGGGGGGGACAGTTCTTACACCTTC. Its translation: CASTKGGDSSYTF.

This clone was counted a few times. Other DNA sequences in this specimen translate into the identical CDR3. This rearrangement joins TRBV18 to TRBJ2-7, with TRBD1 identical over 9 bases. The CDR3 is made up of 14 amino acids. Germline loops: CDR1 KGHSH, CDR2 LQKENI. Trimming cost V 6 bases and J 0 bases; bases outside gene matches: 3. CDR3 coding DNA: TGTGCCAGCTCGCCGACAGGGGGCTCCTACGAGCAGTACTTC. Translating gives CASSPTGGSYEQYF.